This passage covers 12 T cell receptor beta chains from one sample sequenced in a study of cytomegalovirus exposure and HLA in healthy donors. 60 Vbeta and 13 Jbeta primers were used in PCR. Sequenced by immunoSEQ multiplex PCR; TCRdb stores in-frame clones only, minus some. The sample records about 180,000 clones, around 80% being singletons. The sequenced sample consisted of PBMCs. These receptors were taken from a woman aged 25 to 39 in good health and CMV-seronegative.

The chain employs TRBV6-1 and TRBJ2-7, with D perhaps TRBD1 (5 bases). Between the trimmed V and J ends, which lost 8 bases and 0 bases, there was a span of 17 bases. Germline V gene lookup returns CDR1 MNHNS and CDR2 SASEGT. This CDR3 comprises 15 residues. The CDR3 DNA sequence: TGTGCCAGCCTCTGGGCGAGACAGTTCTCCTACGAGCAGTACTTC. Protein product: CASLWARQFSYEQYF.

The chain employs TRBV7-9 and TRBJ1-1; weak D call: TRBD1 (5 bases). Germline CDR1 reads SEHNR; CDR2 reads FQNEAQ (reference sequence). The CDR3 extends over 14 amino acids. The V end lost 8 bases, the J end lost 8 bases, and 21 bases lay between the germline ends. The CDR3 loop is CASGTWRGKGEAFF. CDR3 sequence (DNA): TGTGCCAGCGGAACCTGGCGGGGGAAGGGGGAAGCTTTCTTT.

V and J are TRBV7-2 and TRBJ2-5; TRBD2 agrees at 8 bases. Germline V lookup: CDR1 SGHTA, CDR2 FQGNSA. The V and J ends lost 11 bases and 5 bases, in that order; junction bases with no gene match: 4. The length of the CDR3 is 11 residues. CDR3 sequence reads: CASREGETQYF. CDR3 in DNA: TGTGCCTCCCGGGAGGGGGAGACCCAGTACTTC. Filled out from reference TRBV7-2 and TRBJ2-5, the complete variable domain reads GAGVSQSPSNKVTEKGKDVELRCDPISGHTALYWYRQSLGQGLEFLIYFQGNSAPDKSGLPSDRFSAERTGGSVSTLTIQRTQQEDSAVYLCASREGETQYFGPGTRLLVL.

V is TRBV18 and J is TRBJ1-2, with TRBD1 identical over 7 bases. Germline V gives CDR1 KGHSH, CDR2 LQKENI. V dropped 2 bases and J dropped 6; count of bases not matched to a gene: 9. The CDR3 length is 15 residues. The CDR3 DNA is TGTGCCAGCTCACCAGTAGGGGGCGCTGGGGATGGCTACACCTTC. Translating gives CASSPVGGAGDGYTF. Together with reference TRBV18 and TRBJ1-2, the CDR3 gives the full variable domain: NAGVMQNPRHLVRRRGQEARLRCSPMKGHSHVYWYRQLPEEGLKFMVYLQKENIIDESGMPKERFSAEFPKEGPSILRIQQVVRGDSAAYFCASSPVGGAGDGYTFGSGTRLTVV.

This clone was counted between two and nine times. V is TRBV10-3 and J is TRBJ1-2; weak D call: TRBD1 (5 bases). The CDR3 has 14 amino acids. Trimming shortened V by 4 bases and J by 4 bases, and 13 bases separated the two germline ends. The germline CDR1 and CDR2 sequences are ENHRY and SYGVKD. This CDR3 reads CAISADRNFYGYTF. The CDR3 bases are TGTGCCATCAGTGCTGACAGAAATTTCTATGGCTACACCTTC.

The V gene is TRBV6-1, the J gene TRBJ1-4; 7 bases line up with TRBD1. This CDR3 contains 13 residues. J gave up 8 bases and V 10 bases, and 10 bases lay outside the gene matches. Germline V gene sequence: CDR1 MNHNS, CDR2 SASEGT. As DNA, the CDR3 is TGTGCCACCTCGTGGGCAGGGGGAGAAAAACTGTTTTTT. It is translated as CATSWAGGEKLFF.

This chain joins TRBV5-4 and TRBJ2-1; TRBD2 agrees at 12 bases. The germline gives CDR1 SGHNT, CDR2 YYREEE (reference sequence). After removal of 2 bases from V and 5 bases from J, the junction contained 8 bases not matched to a gene. This CDR3 region has 17 residues. The CDR3 bases are TGTGCCAGCAGCTTAACTAAACTAGCGGGGGGTCACAATGAGCAGTTCTTC. This codes for CASSLTKLAGGHNEQFF. Together with reference TRBV5-4 and TRBJ2-1, the CDR3 gives the full variable domain: ETGVTQSPTHLIKTRGQQVTLRCSSQSGHNTVSWYQQALGQGPQFIFQYYREEENGRGNFPPRFSGLQFPNYSSELNVNALELDDSALYLCASSLTKLAGGHNEQFFGPGTRLTVL.

The chain carries TRBV9 and TRBJ2-1; D might be TRBD1 (6 bases). The CDR3 contains 13 residues. Germline CDR1 is SGDLS and CDR2 is YYNGEE. The V and J ends lost 4 bases and 9 bases respectively, with 14 bases between them. The CDR3 DNA reads as TGTGCCAGCAGCCGCTCCGGGACAAGTGAGCAGTTCTTC. Protein sequence: CASSRSGTSEQFF.

The chain links TRBV9 to TRBJ1-4; 7 bases fit TRBD1. Germline-derived CDR1 and CDR2 are SGDLS and YYNGEE. The CDR3 sequence is 16 residues long. Trimming removed 0 bases from V and 8 bases from J; junction bases left unmatched: 10. The DNA of the CDR3 is TGTGCCAGCAGCGTAGGTTTAGGAACAGGGGTAGAAAAACTGTTTTTT. As protein: CASSVGLGTGVEKLFF.

This chain links TRBV2 with TRBJ2-2; D is ambiguous. Trimming removed 10 bases from V and 7 bases from J, with 22 bases in between. CDR1 is SNHLY and CDR2 is FYNNEI in the germline V gene. The CDR3 has 15 residues. CDR3 protein: CAMPNAQRFRGELFF. In DNA, the CDR3 is TGTGCCATGCCTAACGCCCAACGCTTCCGCGGGGAGCTGTTTTTT.

The rearrangement links TRBV25-1 to TRBJ1-2; the D is unclear. Trimming removed 5 bases at V and 8 bases at J, with 15 bases between. This CDR3 region has 13 residues. CDR1 is MGHDK and CDR2 is SYGVNS in the germline V gene. The CDR3 DNA is TGTGCCAGCAGTCGGACTAAAACGGCCGGCTACACCTTC. Translation gives CASSRTKTAGYTF.

This clone appeared once. The chain uses TRBV6-6 and TRBJ2-1; tentative D call: TRBD1 (6 bases). From germline, CDR1 is MNHNY and CDR2 SVGAGI (reference sequence). There are 14 residues in the CDR3. V shed 0 bases and J shed 7 bases, with 10 bases lying between them. CDR3: CASSYSGAWNEQFF. CDR3 nucleotide sequence: TGTGCCAGCAGTTACTCGGGGGCCTGGAATGAGCAGTTCTTC.